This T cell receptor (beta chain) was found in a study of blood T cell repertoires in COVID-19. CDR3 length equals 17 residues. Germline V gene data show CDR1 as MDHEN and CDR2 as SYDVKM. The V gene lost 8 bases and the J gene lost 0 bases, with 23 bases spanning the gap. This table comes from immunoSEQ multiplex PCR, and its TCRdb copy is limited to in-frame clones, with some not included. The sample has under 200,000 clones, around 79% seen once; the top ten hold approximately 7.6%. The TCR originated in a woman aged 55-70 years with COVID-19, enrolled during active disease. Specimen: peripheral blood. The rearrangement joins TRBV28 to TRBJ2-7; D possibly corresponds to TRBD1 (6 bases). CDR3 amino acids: CASSHTLQGRSSYEQYV. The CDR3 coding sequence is TGTGCCAGCTCACATACTCTACAGGGCCGGAGCTCCTACGAGCAGTACGTC.